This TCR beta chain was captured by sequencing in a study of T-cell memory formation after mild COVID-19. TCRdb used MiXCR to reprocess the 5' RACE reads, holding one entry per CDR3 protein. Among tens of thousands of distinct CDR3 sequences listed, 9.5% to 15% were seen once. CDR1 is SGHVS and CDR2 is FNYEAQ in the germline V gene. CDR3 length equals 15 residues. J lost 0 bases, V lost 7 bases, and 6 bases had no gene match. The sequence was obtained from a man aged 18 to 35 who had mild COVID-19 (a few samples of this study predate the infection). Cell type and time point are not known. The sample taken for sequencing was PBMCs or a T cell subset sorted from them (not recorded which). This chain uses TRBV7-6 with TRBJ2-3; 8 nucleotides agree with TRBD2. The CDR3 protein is CASKRSGGSTDTQYF. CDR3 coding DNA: TGTGCCAGCAAAAGGAGCGGGGGAAGCACAGATACGCAGTATTTT.